Detailed here is one T cell receptor (beta chain). Its antigen remains unidentified. Trimming left V 2 bases short and J 1 base short, with 11 bases between. Per the germline V gene, CDR1 is SGHAT and CDR2 is FQNNGV. The CDR3 is 15 amino acids. These data come from a study of CD8 T cells in Susac syndrome. Study-level points and caveats: Susac-specific public clones were found in both the total CD8+ and the CD8+ TEMRA repertoires, with fewer than 20 in the former and roughly five in the latter.

RNA totalling about 0.45 to 1 ug underwent reverse transcription with random hexamers. MiXCR was run by TCRdb on the immunoSEQ multiplex PCR reads, yielding one entry per CDR3 protein. The sample lists over 100,000 distinct CDR3 sequences; just under 95% were seen once. This receptor was identified in a human donor with Susac syndrome. V and J are TRBV11-2 and TRBJ2-5, with D perhaps matching TRBD1 (6 bases). What was sequenced was CD8+ T cells from PBMCs. The CDR3, as DNA: TGTGCCAGCAGCTTATACAGGACAGTCCAAGAGACCCAGTACTTC. Encoded protein: CASSLYRTVQETQYF.